This T cell receptor (beta chain) is drawn from a study of blood T cells in healthy people across ages (dated by TCRdb to about 2015). Regarding the study in general: In model experiments, template switching captured roughly one uniquely barcoded TCR beta cDNA molecule for every two T cells. To avoid experimental bias, donors of different ages were randomly spread across the sequencing lanes. For two donors (one aged 18 to 30 and one aged 80 or older), the study analyzed two additional independent replicas of 1 million unique cDNA reads from the same blood draw. Age-related changes in TCR beta repertoire diversity were measured in the study by deep sequencing normalized with unique cDNA molecular identifiers. The donors were divided into four age groups: young (average about 15 years), middle-aged (approximately 41), aged (about 60) and long-lived (82).

The library was made by 5' RACE. Sequencing was performed on an Illumina HiSeq 2500. A second about 7 to 11 cycle PCR used a sample-barcoded 5' primer and a J-beta primer mix. A template-switch 5' adaptor carrying 12 random nucleotides introduced a unique molecular identifier onto each TCR beta cDNA molecule. Each sample yielded at least 3 million CDR3-containing paired-end reads. First-strand cDNA was synthesized from all RNA with the Mint cDNA synthesis kit, primed by a TRBC-specific oligonucleotide. Following uracil-DNA glycosylase treatment, a first 18-cycle PCR with universal primers M1SS and BC2_uni_R was performed on all cDNA. As for the original processing: For normalization, 1 million high-quality reads were randomly selected from each sample, with every read carrying a distinct molecular identifier. Reads with shared molecular identifiers were discarded instead of being binned into consensus sequences. MiTCR, run with a Q25 quality threshold and the strictest error-elimination algorithm, handled CDR3 identification, clonotype clustering and error correction. A nonparametric unseen species model with Euler transformation was used to estimate a lower bound on total TCR beta diversity. The public reads were reanalyzed by TCRdb: fastp trimming at Q25, MiXCR alignment, in-frame beta chains only. Rows are unified per CDR3 protein, each entry keeping the most common DNA and genes. In this record, the V and J calls reflect TCRdb's handling and not the investigators' own analysis. This sample holds roughly 1,300,000 distinct CDR3 sequences; 55% to 75% were observed only once. More than 6% of the sample goes to the ten largest clones.

This clonotype was found a few times. Its cognate antigen has yet to be identified. A read error may account for a junction end that differs from germline. CDR1 and CDR2 are read off the germline V gene as MDHEN and SYDVKM. CDR3 length: 11 amino acids, cysteine to phenylalanine. The entry retains the CDR3 DNA only, 33 bases that are in frame from base 1. What the study reported, not specific to this receptor: Since profiling was done on bulk unsorted PBMCs, naive and antigen-experienced compartments could not be conclusively compared. Compared with the aged group, the long-lived group had more naive CD4+ T cells, fewer expanded clones and increased TCR diversity, suggesting age selection. As age increased, observed TCR beta diversity per million T cells dropped in a roughly linear way, and a significant reduction was already evident by age around 41. The CMV infection status of donors was not known, potentially confounding age-related changes in expanded clonotypes. A strong correlation was found between observed TCR beta diversity and the percentage of naive T cells measured by flow cytometry. Total diversity estimates from one million sequenced T cells were considered lower bounds and underestimates.

The approximately 40 donors, aged about 6 to 95 years, were systemically healthy Caucasian individuals from Russia. Roughly 10 milliliters of peripheral blood were collected from each donor into EDTA-treated Vacutainer tubes. Ficoll-Paque density-gradient centrifugation was used to isolate PBMCs, with at least 6.5 million per sample. Total RNA was extracted from PBMCs with Trizol reagent, with at least 5.5 micrograms obtained per sample. For every donor, flow cytometry on a PBMC aliquot measured the percentage of naive CD45RAhigh/CD27high T cells. This TCR was recovered from a young man in good health. The specimen sequenced was blood. Recombination linked TRBV28 to TRBJ1-6; no D gene can be assigned with confidence. The DNA sequence is given as TGTGCCAGCAGCTTATCATCACCCCTCCACTTT. It specifies CASSLSSPLHF. Beyond the CDR3, the reference TRBV28 and TRBJ1-6 genes provide the residues; the full variable domain reads: DVKVTQSSRYLVKRTGEKVFLECVQDMDHENMFWYRQDPGLGLRLIYFSYDVKMKEKGDIPEGYSVSREKKERFSLILESASTNQTSMYLCASSLSSPLHFGNGTRLTVT.